This T cell receptor (beta chain) was profiled in a study of T cell clones after liver transplantation. Deletions cut 3 bases from V and 4 bases from J, with 15 bases between. This CDR3 contains 15 residues. Germline V gene data show CDR1 as MNHEY and CDR2 as SMNVEV (reference sequence). Note on this clone: The antigen is unknown.

Data came from immunoSEQ multiplex PCR; TCRdb stores just in-frame clones and leaves some out. The sample holds thousands of clones, 35% to 50% seen once. Alloreactive TCRbeta sequences came from sequencing proliferating CFSE-low cells in the MLR. Material for sequencing was CD4+ T cells from cultured PBMCs. The V gene is TRBV27, the J gene TRBJ1-2; tentative D call: TRBD1 (6 bases). The sequence was collected from a human patient who received a liver transplant. A subset of T cells may come from the graft donor. CDR3 in amino acids: CASSFSLGGAYGYTF. CDR3 DNA: TGTGCCAGCAGTTTTTCTTTGGGGGGCGCCTATGGCTACACCTTC.